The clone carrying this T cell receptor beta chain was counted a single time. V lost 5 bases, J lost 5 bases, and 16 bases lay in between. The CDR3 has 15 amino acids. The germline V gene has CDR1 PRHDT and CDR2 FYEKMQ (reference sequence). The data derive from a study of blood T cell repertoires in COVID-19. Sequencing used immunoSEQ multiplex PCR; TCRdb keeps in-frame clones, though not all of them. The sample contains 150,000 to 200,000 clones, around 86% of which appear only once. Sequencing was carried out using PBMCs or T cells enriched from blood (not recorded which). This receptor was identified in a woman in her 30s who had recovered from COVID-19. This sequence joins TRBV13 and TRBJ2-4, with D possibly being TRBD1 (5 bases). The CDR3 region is CASSPGPGLQNIQYF. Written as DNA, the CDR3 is TGTGCCAGCAGCCCCGGACCAGGGTTGCAAAACATTCAGTACTTC.